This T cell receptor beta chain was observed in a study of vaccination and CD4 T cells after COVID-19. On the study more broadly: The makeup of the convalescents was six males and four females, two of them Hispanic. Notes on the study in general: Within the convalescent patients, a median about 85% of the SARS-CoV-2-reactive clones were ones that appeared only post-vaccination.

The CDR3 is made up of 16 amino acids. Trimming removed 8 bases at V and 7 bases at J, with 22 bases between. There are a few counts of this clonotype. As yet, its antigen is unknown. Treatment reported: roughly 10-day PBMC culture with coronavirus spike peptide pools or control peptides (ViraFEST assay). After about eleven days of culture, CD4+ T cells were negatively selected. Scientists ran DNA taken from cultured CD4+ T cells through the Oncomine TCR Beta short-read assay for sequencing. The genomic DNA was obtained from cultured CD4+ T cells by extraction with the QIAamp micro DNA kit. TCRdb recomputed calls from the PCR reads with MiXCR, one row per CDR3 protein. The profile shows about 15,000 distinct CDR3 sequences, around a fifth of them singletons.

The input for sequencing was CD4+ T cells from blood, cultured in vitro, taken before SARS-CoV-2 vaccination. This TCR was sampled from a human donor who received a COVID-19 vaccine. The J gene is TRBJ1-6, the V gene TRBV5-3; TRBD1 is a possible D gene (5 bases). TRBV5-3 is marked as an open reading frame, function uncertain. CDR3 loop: CASSPREGRVNSPLHF. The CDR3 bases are TGTGCCAGCAGTCCACGGGAGGGACGGGTAAATTCACCCCTCCACTTT.